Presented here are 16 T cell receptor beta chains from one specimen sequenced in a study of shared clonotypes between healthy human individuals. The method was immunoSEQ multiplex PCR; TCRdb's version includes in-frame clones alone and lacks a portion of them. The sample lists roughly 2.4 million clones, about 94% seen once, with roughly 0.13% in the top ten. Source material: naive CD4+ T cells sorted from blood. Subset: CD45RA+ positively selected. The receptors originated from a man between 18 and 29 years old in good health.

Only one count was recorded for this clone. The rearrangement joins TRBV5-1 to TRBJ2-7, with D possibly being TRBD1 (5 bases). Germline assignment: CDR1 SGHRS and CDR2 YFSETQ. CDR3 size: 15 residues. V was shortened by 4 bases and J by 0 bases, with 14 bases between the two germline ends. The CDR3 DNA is TGCGCCAGCAGCGCTATGGACATCCTCTCCTACGAGCAGTACTTC. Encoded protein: CASSAMDILSYEQYF. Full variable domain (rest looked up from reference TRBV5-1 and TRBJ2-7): KAGVTQTPRYLIKTRGQQVTLSCSPISGHRSVSWYQQTPGQGLQFLFEYFSETQRNKGNFPGRFSGRQFSNSRSEMNVSTLELGDSALYLCASSAMDILSYEQYFGPGTRLTVT.

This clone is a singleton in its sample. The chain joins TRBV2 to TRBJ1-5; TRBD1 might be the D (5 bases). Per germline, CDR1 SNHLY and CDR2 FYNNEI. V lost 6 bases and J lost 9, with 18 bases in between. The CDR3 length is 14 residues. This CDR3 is CASSPMGPGGPQHF. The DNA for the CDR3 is TGTGCCAGCAGCCCCATGGGGCCCGGGGGGCCCCAGCATTTT.

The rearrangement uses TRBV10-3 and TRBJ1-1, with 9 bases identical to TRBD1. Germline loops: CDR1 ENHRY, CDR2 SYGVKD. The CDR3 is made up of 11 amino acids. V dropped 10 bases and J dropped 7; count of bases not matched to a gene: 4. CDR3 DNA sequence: TGTGCCAGTAGACAGGGGGATGAAGCTTTCTTT. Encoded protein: CASRQGDEAFF.

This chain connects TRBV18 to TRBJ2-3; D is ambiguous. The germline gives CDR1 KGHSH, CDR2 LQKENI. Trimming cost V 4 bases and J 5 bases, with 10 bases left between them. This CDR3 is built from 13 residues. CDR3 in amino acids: CASSLTTGDTQYF. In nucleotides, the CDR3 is TGTGCCAGCTCACTTACGACTGGAGATACGCAGTATTTT. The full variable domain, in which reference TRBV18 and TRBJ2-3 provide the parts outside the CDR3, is NAGVMQNPRHLVRRRGQEARLRCSPMKGHSHVYWYRQLPEEGLKFMVYLQKENIIDESGMPKERFSAEFPKEGPSILRIQQVVRGDSAAYFCASSLTTGDTQYFGPGTRLTVL.

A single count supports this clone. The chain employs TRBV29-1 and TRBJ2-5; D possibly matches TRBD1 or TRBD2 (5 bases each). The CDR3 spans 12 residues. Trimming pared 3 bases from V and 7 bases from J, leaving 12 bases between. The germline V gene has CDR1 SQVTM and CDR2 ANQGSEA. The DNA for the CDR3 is TGCAGCGTTGACAATGGGACGGGGACCCAGTACTTC. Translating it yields CSVDNGTGTQYF.

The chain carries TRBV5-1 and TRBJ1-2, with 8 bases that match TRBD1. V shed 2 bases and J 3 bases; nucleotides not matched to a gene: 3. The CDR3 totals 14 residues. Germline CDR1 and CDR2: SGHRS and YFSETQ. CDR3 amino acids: CASSFSTGDYGYTF. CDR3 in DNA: TGCGCCAGCAGCTTCTCGACAGGGGACTATGGCTACACCTTC.

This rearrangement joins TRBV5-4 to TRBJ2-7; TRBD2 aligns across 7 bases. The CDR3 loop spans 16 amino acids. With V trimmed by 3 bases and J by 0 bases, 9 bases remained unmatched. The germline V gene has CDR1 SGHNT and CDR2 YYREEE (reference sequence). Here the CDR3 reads CASSSPRSGSSYEQYF. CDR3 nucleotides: TGTGCCAGCAGCTCTCCCCGTAGCGGGTCCTCCTACGAGCAGTACTTC.

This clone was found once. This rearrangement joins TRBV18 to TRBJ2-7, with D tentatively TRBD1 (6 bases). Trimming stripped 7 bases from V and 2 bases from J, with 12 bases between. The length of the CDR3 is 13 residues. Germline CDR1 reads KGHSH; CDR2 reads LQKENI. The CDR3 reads CASLEEGAYEQYF. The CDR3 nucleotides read TGTGCCAGCTTGGAAGAGGGGGCCTACGAGCAGTACTTC.

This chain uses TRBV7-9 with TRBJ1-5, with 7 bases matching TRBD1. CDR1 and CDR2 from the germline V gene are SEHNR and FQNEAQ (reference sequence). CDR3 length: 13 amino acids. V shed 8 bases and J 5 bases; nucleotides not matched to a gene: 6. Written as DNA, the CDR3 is TGTGCCAGCGAACCAGGACAGGATCAGCCCCAGCATTTT. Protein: CASEPGQDQPQHF.

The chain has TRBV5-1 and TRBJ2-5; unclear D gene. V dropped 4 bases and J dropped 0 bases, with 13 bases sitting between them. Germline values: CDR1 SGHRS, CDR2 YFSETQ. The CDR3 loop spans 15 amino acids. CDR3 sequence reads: CASSTRTPDQETQYF. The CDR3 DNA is TGCGCCAGCAGCACCAGAACCCCCGACCAAGAGACCCAGTACTTC.

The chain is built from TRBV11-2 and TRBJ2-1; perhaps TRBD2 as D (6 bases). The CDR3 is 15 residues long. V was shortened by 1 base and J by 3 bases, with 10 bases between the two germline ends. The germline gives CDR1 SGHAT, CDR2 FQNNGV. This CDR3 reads CASSLGLRGYNEQFF. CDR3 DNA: TGTGCCAGCAGCTTAGGGCTGCGGGGCTACAATGAGCAGTTCTTC.

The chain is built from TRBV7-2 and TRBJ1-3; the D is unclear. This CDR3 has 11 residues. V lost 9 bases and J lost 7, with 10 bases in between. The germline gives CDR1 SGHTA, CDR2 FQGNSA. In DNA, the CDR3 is TGTGCCAGTGCAAAGTTGAACACCATATATTTT. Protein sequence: CASAKLNTIYF.

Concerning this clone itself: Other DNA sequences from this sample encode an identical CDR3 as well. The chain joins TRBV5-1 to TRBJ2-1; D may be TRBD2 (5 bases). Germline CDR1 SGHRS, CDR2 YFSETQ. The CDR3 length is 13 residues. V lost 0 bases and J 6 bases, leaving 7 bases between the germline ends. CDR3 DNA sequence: TGCGCCAGCAGCTTGGGGCTAGCCAATGAGCAGTTCTTC. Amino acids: CASSLGLANEQFF.

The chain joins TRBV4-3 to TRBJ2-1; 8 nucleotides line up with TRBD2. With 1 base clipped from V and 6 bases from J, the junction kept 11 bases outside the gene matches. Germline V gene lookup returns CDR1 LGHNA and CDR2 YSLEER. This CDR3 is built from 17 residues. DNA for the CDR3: TGCGCCAGCAGCCAAGCTCTACTCAGCGGGAGCGGCAATGAGCAGTTCTTC. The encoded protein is CASSQALLSGSGNEQFF.

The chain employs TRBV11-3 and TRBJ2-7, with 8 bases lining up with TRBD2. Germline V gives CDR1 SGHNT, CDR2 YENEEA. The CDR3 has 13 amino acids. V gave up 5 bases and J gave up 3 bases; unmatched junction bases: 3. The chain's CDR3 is CASSAGLDYEQYF. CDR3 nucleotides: TGTGCCAGCAGCGCGGGACTAGACTACGAGCAGTACTTC.

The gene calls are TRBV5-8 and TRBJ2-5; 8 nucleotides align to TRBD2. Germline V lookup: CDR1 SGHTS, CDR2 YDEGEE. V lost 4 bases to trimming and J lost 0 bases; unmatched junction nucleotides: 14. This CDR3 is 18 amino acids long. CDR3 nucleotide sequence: TGTGCCAGCAGCCTGGGGGACAAACTAGCGGCGAACCAAGAGACCCAGTACTTC. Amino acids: CASSLGDKLAANQETQYF.